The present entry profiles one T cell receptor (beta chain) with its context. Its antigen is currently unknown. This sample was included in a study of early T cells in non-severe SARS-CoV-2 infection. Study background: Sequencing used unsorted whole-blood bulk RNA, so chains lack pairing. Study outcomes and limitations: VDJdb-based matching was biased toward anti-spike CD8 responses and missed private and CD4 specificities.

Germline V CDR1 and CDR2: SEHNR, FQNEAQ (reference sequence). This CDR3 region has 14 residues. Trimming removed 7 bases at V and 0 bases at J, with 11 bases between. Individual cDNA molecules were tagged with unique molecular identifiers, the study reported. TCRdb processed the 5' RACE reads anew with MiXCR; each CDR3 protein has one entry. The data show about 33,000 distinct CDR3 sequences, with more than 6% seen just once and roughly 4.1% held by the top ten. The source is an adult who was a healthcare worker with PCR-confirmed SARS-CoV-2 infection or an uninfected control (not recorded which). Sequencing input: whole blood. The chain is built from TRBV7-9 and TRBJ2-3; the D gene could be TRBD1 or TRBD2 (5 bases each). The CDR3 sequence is CASMTGPSTDTQYF. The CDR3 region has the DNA TGTGCCAGCATGACGGGGCCTAGCACAGATACGCAGTATTTT.